The 26 T cell receptor beta chains reported below all come from one sample, sequenced in a study of early T cells in non-severe SARS-CoV-2 infection. MiXCR was run by TCRdb on the 5' RACE reads, yielding one entry per CDR3 protein. The table shows roughly 51,000 distinct CDR3 sequences, with under 7.5% occurring only once. Sample: whole blood, taken at baseline. These receptors came from an adult who was a healthcare worker with PCR-confirmed SARS-CoV-2 infection or an uninfected control (not recorded which).

This clonotype was detected a few times. The rearrangement joins TRBV6-2 or TRBV6-3 to TRBJ2-5; either TRBD1 or TRBD2 may supply D (6 bases each). Per the germline V gene, CDR1 is MNHEY and CDR2 is SVGEGT. This CDR3 has 18 residues. Trimming left V 2 bases short and J 6 bases short, with 25 bases between. The CDR3 DNA reads TGTGCCAGCAGTTACCCCCAGGAGGGGGGCCGGATCCGGAAGACCCAGTACTTC. This sequence encodes CASSYPQEGGRIRKTQYF.

The rearrangement uses TRBV18 and TRBJ1-1, with a tentative D call TRBD1 (5 bases). V was pared by 1 base and J by 1 base, with 19 bases between. The germline V gene has CDR1 KGHSH and CDR2 LQKENI. This CDR3 region has 18 residues. DNA for the CDR3: TGTGCCAGCTCACCACTGAGATTTTCCGGGACGGAGAACACTGAAGCTTTCTTT. This gives the protein CASSPLRFSGTENTEAFF.

This chain links TRBV3-1 with TRBJ2-1; 12 nucleotides line up with TRBD2. This CDR3 region has 15 residues. Trimming cost V 4 bases and J 6 bases; bases outside gene matches: 4. The germline V gene has CDR1 LGHDT and CDR2 YNNKEL (reference sequence). For the CDR3, the DNA is TGTGCCAGCAGCCGAGGACTAGCGGGGTCCAATGAGCAGTTCTTC. It translates to CASSRGLAGSNEQFF.

This clonotype showed up many times. The chain uses TRBV12-5 and TRBJ2-5; D remains unclear. Germline-derived CDR1 and CDR2 are LGHNT and FRNRAP. V lost 0 bases and J 5 bases, leaving 4 bases between the germline ends. There are 12 residues in the CDR3. As DNA, the CDR3 is TGTGCTAGTGGTTTGGTCGTCGAGACCCAGTACTTC. Translation gives CASGLVVETQYF.

A remark on this clonotype: Since a much larger clone is just one base distant, this may be a read error. The chain employs TRBV7-2 and TRBJ2-1; D uncertain. This CDR3 has 12 residues. Germline lookup yields CDR1 SGHTA and CDR2 FQGNSA. The CDR3 sequence is CVSRDLGNEQFF. CDR3 DNA: TGTGTCAGCCGTGACCTGGGCAATGAGCAGTTCTTC.

This clonotype has only a few counts. This chain links TRBV12-3 or TRBV12-4 with TRBJ1-5; D remains ambiguous. The ends were cut back, 6 bases at V and 2 bases at J, with 26 bases in the middle. The CDR3 runs 19 residues. The CDR3 loop reads CASSPRGGLYYGGNQPQHF. The CDR3 bases are TGTGCCAGCAGCCCTCGTGGAGGGCTTTATTATGGTGGCAATCAGCCCCAGCATTTT.

This clonotype has a count of ten or more. The chain links TRBV5-5 to TRBJ1-6; D may be TRBD1 (5 bases). The CDR3 contains 15 residues. The V and J ends lost 1 base and 10 bases respectively, with 15 bases between them. Germline loops: CDR1 SGHKS, CDR2 YYEKEE (reference sequence). The DNA for the CDR3 is TGTGCCAGCAGCTTGTCATTAGGGGCGAACTCACCCCTCCACTTT. It encodes CASSLSLGANSPLHF.

This clonotype has just a few counts. The chain links TRBV11-3 to TRBJ1-4; D remains unclear. CDR3 length: 15 residues. V lost 4 bases, J lost 6 bases, and 15 bases lay in between. From germline, CDR1 is SGHNT and CDR2 YENEEA. CDR3: CASSSDDPRDEKLFF. The CDR3 DNA reads TGTGCCAGCAGCTCCGATGACCCCCGGGATGAAAAACTGTTTTTT.

This clonotype was observed many times. This chain connects TRBV18 to TRBJ2-3; TRBD1 matches 8 bases. The CDR3 consists of 15 residues. Germline CDR1 reads KGHSH; CDR2 reads LQKENI. V was pared by 5 bases and J by 1 base, with 5 bases of the junction left unmatched. The CDR3 bases are TGTGCCAGCTCAGAGACAGGGGATCGCACAGATACGCAGTATTTT. Encoded protein: CASSETGDRTDTQYF.

The rearrangement uses TRBV6-6 and TRBJ2-7; D gene unclear. CDR1 and CDR2 (germline): MNHNY, SVGAGI (reference sequence). Deletions cut 2 bases from V and 0 bases from J, with 8 bases between. The CDR3 has 14 residues. The CDR3 is CASSYHRDSYEQYF. CDR3 DNA sequence: TGTGCCAGCAGTTACCACAGAGACTCCTACGAGCAGTACTTC.

This clonotype was found many times. This chain connects TRBV20-1 to TRBJ1-4, with 9 positions matching TRBD1. From germline, CDR1 is DFQATT and CDR2 SNEGSKA (reference sequence). V lost 3 bases, J lost 3 bases, and 8 bases stayed unmatched. The CDR3 covers 16 residues. CDR3 sequence reads: CSASTGGGGSNEKLFF. CDR3 bases: TGCAGTGCTAGCACAGGGGGCGGAGGATCTAATGAAAAACTGTTTTTT.

In this sample, this clonotype turned up many times. The chain uses TRBV2 and TRBJ2-1; a weak D match, TRBD2 (6 bases). The CDR3 extends over 14 amino acids. Germline CDR1 SNHLY, CDR2 FYNNEI. V shed 10 bases and J shed 2 bases, with 15 bases lying between them. The CDR3 sequence: CATEAGGPYNEQFF. The CDR3, as DNA: TGTGCCACAGAAGCCGGGGGACCCTACAATGAGCAGTTCTTC.

There are a few counts of this clonotype. This rearrangement joins TRBV5-1 to TRBJ2-6, with D hard to call. Trimming took 0 bases from V and 2 from J, leaving 15 bases between them. CDR3 length: 18 residues. CDR1 is SGHRS and CDR2 is YFSETQ in the germline V gene. Written as DNA, the CDR3 is TGCGCCAGCAGCTTGGGAGATGTGGGCAGCGCTGGGGCCAACGTCCTGACTTTC. Translation: CASSLGDVGSAGANVLTF. The full variable domain, its missing parts supplied by reference TRBV5-1 and TRBJ2-6, is KAGVTQTPRYLIKTRGQQVTLSCSPISGHRSVSWYQQTPGQGLQFLFEYFSETQRNKGNFPGRFSGRQFSNSRSEMNVSTLELGDSALYLCASSLGDVGSAGANVLTFGAGSRLTVL.

This clonotype was detected ten times or more. V and J are TRBV24-1 and TRBJ2-1, with TRBD1 identical over 9 bases. CDR1 is KGHDR, CDR2 SFDVKD, per germline. CDR3 length: 17 amino acids. V lost 5 bases to trimming and J lost 2 bases; unmatched junction nucleotides: 9. CDR3 sequence: CATSAEPGQGTYNEQFF. The CDR3 DNA sequence: TGTGCCACCAGTGCGGAACCGGGACAGGGTACCTACAATGAGCAGTTCTTC.

This clonotype was detected only a few times. V usage is TRBV18 and J usage is TRBJ2-3; TRBD2 aligns across 7 bases. The CDR3 runs 14 residues. J lost 2 bases, V lost 6 bases, and 5 bases had no gene match. Germline V CDR1 and CDR2: KGHSH, LQKENI. CDR3 loop: CASSPAGSTDTQYF. The CDR3 bases are TGTGCCAGCTCCCCAGCGGGATCCACAGATACGCAGTATTTT.

There are many counts of this clonotype. The V call is TRBV12-3 or TRBV12-4, the J call TRBJ2-1; the match to TRBD2 covers 8 bases. Germline trimming cut 5 bases from V and 5 bases from J; bases unmatched to any gene: 8. This CDR3 spans 15 amino acids. The CDR3 nucleotides read TGTGCCAGCAGTATAACGGGAGGGTGGAACAATGAGCAGTTCTTC. The encoded protein is CASSITGGWNNEQFF.

Remarks on this clonotype: One base away lies a much larger clone, so this may be a sequencing read error. The V and J genes are TRBV30 and TRBJ1-6, with D unclear. This CDR3 comprises 13 residues. Germline CDR1 reads GTSNPN; CDR2 reads SVGIG (reference sequence). Deletions cut 3 bases from V and 10 bases from J, with 13 bases between. The CDR3: CAWRSTWGSPLHF. The CDR3, as DNA: TGTGCCTGGAGATCCACCTGGGGATCACCCCTCCACTTT.

This clonotype has at least ten counts. The chain is built from TRBV5-1 and TRBJ1-1, with D possibly matching TRBD1 (5 bases). V was pared by 0 bases and J by 4 bases, with 7 bases between. The CDR3 has 13 residues. Germline V gene sequence: CDR1 SGHRS, CDR2 YFSETQ. For the CDR3, the DNA is TGCGCCAGCAGCTTGGACGGGGGCACTGAAGCTTTCTTT. Translation gives CASSLDGGTEAFF.

This clonotype has a handful of counts. This chain connects TRBV27 to TRBJ2-5; 7 positions match TRBD1. Per the germline V gene, CDR1 is MNHEY and CDR2 is SMNVEV (reference sequence). The CDR3 covers 16 residues. The trim removed 2 bases at V and 2 bases at J, leaving 8 bases unmatched. This CDR3 is CASSLRSGTVQETQYF. Here the CDR3 DNA reads TGTGCCAGCAGTTTAAGATCCGGGACAGTTCAAGAGACCCAGTACTTC.

This clonotype turned up a few times. The chain recombines TRBV18 with TRBJ2-7; 8 nucleotides align to TRBD2. CDR1 is KGHSH and CDR2 is LQKENI in the germline V gene. The V segment lost 3 bases and the J segment 6 bases; nucleotides outside the gene matches: 10. The CDR3 is 15 amino acids. The CDR3 region is CASSPNAGGRREQYF. In nucleotides, the CDR3 is TGTGCCAGCTCACCTAACGCGGGGGGCCGTCGCGAGCAGTACTTC.

This clonotype was recorded at least ten times. This chain joins TRBV6-2 or TRBV6-3 and TRBJ2-7; D tentatively reads TRBD1 or TRBD2 (6 bases each). Trimming cost V 7 bases and J 6 bases, with 13 bases left between them. The CDR3 extends over 12 amino acids. The germline V gene encodes CDR1 MNHEY and CDR2 SVGEGT. In nucleotides, the CDR3 is TGTGCCAGCACCCGGGGGCAGGCCGAGCAGTACTTC. Translated: CASTRGQAEQYF.

This clonotype was recorded many times. CDR3 nucleotides: TGCGCCAGCAGCCAAGAGCCGCCGGGACAGGGTGGCTACGAGCAGTACTTC. Translating it yields CASSQEPPGQGGYEQYF. J is TRBJ2-7 and V is TRBV4-3; TRBD1 matches at 9 bases. The CDR3 sequence is 17 residues long. V was pared by 0 bases and J by 3 bases, with 9 bases of the junction left unmatched. In germline, CDR1 is LGHNA, CDR2 YSLEER.

This clonotype was detected many times. The chain is built from TRBV11-2 and TRBJ1-5; the match to TRBD1 covers 9 bases. V was clipped by 5 bases and J by 2 bases; unmatched bases: 1. CDR1 is SGHAT, CDR2 FQNNGV, per germline. The CDR3 runs 14 residues. In nucleotides, the CDR3 is TGTGCCAGCAGCCGGGACAGGGGCAATCAGCCCCAGCATTTT. Its protein is CASSRDRGNQPQHF.

The chain links TRBV6-2 or TRBV6-3 to TRBJ2-5, with D unclear. Trimming took 0 bases from V and 10 from J, leaving 27 bases between them. Germline V lookup: CDR1 MNHEY, CDR2 SVGEGT. This CDR3 comprises 18 residues. The CDR3 loop reads CASSYSSFRPPVERDQYF. The CDR3 nucleotides read TGTGCCAGCAGTTACTCGAGTTTTAGGCCCCCGGTTGAAAGGGACCAGTACTTC.

The DNA for the CDR3 is TGTGCCTGGAGTGGGCTGGGCACCGGGGAGCTGTTTTTT. Translated, it gives CAWSGLGTGELFF. The genes are TRBV30 and TRBJ2-2; D gene uncertain. V dropped 1 base and J dropped 4 bases, with 7 bases sitting between them. Germline-derived CDR1 and CDR2 are GTSNPN and SVGIG (reference sequence). The CDR3 covers 13 residues.

This sequence joins TRBV29-1 and TRBJ1-2, with D possibly being TRBD1 (5 bases). Between the trimmed V and J ends, which lost 7 bases and 3 bases, there was a span of 12 bases. Germline V gene data show CDR1 as SQVTM and CDR2 as ANQGSEA. The CDR3 is made up of 12 amino acids. CDR3 in amino acids: CSALRGDYGYTF. The CDR3 region has the DNA TGCAGCGCACTTAGGGGTGACTATGGCTACACCTTC.